This TCR beta chain originates from a study of Ad26.COV2.S vaccination and SARS-CoV-2 variants. This clone has only one observation. The antigen is not known. Method: immunoSEQ multiplex PCR; TCRdb's copy keeps in-frame clones and lacks some. The data hold 300,000 to 450,000 clones, with about 85% observed a single time. V was clipped by 5 bases and J by 3 bases, with 7 bases between them. This CDR3 region has 12 residues. The germline V gene encodes CDR1 MNHEY and CDR2 SVGEGT. Documented treatment: some 20 received Ad26.COV2.S at low or high dose, single or two shots; 5 received placebo; per-sample allocation not given. Vaccine and placebo recipients were sampled on day 63 after the first injection. The study's findings and limits: Measurements of TCR breadth and depth may have given underestimates of the total T cell responses. The authors reported substantial breadth in spike-specific CD8+ and CD4+ T cell responses after vaccination.

This TCR came from a person aged 18-65 years who received the Ad26.COV2.S COVID-19 vaccine or a placebo. The material sequenced was peripheral blood, taken in a trial of Ad26.COV2.S vaccine versus placebo. The chain has TRBV6-2 or TRBV6-3 and TRBJ1-1, with D possibly being TRBD1 (6 bases). This CDR3 is CASSRTDTEAFF. CDR3 nucleotide sequence: TGTGCCAGCAGTCGGACAGACACTGAAGCTTTCTTT.